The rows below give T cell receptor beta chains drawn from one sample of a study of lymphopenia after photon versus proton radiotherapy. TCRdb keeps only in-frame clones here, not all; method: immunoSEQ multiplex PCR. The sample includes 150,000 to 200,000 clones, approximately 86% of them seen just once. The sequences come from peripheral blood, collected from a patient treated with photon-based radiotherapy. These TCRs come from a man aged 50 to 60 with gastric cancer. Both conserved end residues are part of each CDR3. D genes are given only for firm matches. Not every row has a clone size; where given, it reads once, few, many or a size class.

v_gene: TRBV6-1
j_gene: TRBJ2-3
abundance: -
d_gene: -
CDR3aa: CATAEQGTDTQYF
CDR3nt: TGTGCCACCGCAGAACAGGGAACAGATACGCAGTATTTT

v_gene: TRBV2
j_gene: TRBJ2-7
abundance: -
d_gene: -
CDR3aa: CASSASASSYEQYF
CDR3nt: TGTGCCAGCAGCGCTAGCGCTAGCTCCTACGAGCAGTACTTC

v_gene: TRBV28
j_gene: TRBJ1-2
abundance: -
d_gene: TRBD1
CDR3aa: CASSGDTGGYGYTF
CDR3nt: TGTGCCAGCTCAGGGGACACAGGGGGGTATGGCTACACCTTC

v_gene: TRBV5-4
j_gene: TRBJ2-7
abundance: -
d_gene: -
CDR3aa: CASSFQTFRSYEQYF
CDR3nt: TGTGCCAGCAGCTTCCAGACTTTCCGCTCCTACGAGCAGTACTTC

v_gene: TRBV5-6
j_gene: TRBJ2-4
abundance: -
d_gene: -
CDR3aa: CASSLILGGAKNIQYF
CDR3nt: TGTGCCAGCAGCTTGATACTAGGGGGGGCCAAAAACATTCAGTACTTC

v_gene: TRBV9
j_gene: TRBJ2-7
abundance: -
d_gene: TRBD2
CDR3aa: CASSVTGLADEQYF
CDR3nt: TGTGCCAGCAGCGTAACGGGACTAGCGGACGAGCAGTACTTC

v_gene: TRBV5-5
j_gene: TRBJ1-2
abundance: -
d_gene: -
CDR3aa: CASSLTALGYTF
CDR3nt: TGTGCCAGCAGCTTGACGGCGCTTGGCTACACCTTC

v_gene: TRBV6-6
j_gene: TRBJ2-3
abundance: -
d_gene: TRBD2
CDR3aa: CASSYSGTSGPDTQYF
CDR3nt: TGTGCCAGCAGTTACTCTGGGACTAGCGGGCCAGATACGCAGTATTTT

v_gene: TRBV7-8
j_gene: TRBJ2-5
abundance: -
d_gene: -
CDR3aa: CASSLGQVQETQYF
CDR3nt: TGTGCCAGCAGCTTAGGGCAGGTCCAAGAGACCCAGTACTTC

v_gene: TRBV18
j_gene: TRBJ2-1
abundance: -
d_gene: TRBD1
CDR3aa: CASSLDRVAYNEQFF
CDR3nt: TGTGCCAGCTCACTGGACAGGGTCGCCTACAATGAGCAGTTCTTC

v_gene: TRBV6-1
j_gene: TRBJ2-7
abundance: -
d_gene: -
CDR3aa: CASSGLSGPYEQYF
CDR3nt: TGTGCCAGCAGTGGATTGAGCGGCCCCTACGAGCAGTACTTC

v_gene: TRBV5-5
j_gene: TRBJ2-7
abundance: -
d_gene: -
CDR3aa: CASSRRDGEQYF
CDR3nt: TGTGCCAGCAGCCGCCGGGACGGTGAGCAGTACTTC

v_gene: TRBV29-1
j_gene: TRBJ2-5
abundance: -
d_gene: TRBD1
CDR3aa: CSVEGGQGRAQETQYF
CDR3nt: TGCAGCGTTGAAGGGGGACAGGGGAGAGCCCAAGAGACCCAGTACTTC

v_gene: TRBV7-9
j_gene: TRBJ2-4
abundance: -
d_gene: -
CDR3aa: CASSLGAKNIQYF
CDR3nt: TGTGCCAGCAGCCTAGGCGCGAAAAACATTCAGTACTTC

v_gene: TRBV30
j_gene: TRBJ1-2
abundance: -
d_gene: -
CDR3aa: CAWSTGRFNYGYTF
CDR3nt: TGTGCCTGGAGTACAGGACGATTTAACTATGGCTACACCTTC

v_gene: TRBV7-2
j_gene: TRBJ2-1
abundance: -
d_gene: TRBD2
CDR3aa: CASRTSGKWEQFF
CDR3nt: TGTGCCAGCAGAACTAGCGGGAAGTGGGAGCAGTTCTTC

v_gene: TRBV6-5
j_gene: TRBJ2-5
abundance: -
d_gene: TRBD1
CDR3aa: CASSPPDRPKTQYF
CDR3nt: TGTGCCAGCAGCCCCCCGGACAGGCCGAAGACCCAGTACTTC

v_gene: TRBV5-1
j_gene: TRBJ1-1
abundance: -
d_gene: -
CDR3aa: CASREGPNTEAFF
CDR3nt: TGCGCCAGCAGAGAGGGACCTAACACTGAAGCTTTCTTT

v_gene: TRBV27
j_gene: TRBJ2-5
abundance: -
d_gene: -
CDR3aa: CASSLSLLKTQYF
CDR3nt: TGTGCCAGCAGTTTATCCCTCTTAAAGACCCAGTACTTC

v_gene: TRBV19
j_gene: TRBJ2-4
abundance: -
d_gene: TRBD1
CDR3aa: CASSINLPGTGSKNIQYF
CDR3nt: TGTGCCAGTAGTATTAACCTTCCCGGGACAGGGTCCAAAAACATTCAGTACTTC

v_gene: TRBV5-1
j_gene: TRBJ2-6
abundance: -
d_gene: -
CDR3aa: CASSLVLSGANVLTF
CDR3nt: TGCGCCAGCAGCTTAGTGCTCTCTGGGGCCAACGTCCTGACTTTC

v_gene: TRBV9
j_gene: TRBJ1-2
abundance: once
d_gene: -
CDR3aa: CASSPDTQVYGYTF
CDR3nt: TGTGCCAGCAGCCCGGACACCCAGGTCTATGGCTACACCTTC

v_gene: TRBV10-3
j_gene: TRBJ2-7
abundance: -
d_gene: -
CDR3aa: CAISVGGRRTETYEQYF
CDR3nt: TGTGCCATCAGTGTGGGGGGCCGGAGGACAGAGACCTACGAGCAGTACTTC

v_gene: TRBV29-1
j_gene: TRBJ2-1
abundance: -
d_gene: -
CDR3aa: CSATGTLNEQFF
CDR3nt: TGCAGCGCCACCGGGACTCTAAATGAGCAGTTCTTC

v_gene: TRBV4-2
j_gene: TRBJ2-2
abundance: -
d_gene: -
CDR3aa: CASSQEFSQNGELFF
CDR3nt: TGTGCCAGCAGCCAAGAGTTTTCCCAAAACGGGGAGCTGTTTTTT

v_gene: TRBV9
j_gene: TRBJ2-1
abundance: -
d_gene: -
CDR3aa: CASSVPRGDYLNNEQFF
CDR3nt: TGTGCCAGCAGCGTCCCGAGAGGAGACTACCTTAACAATGAGCAGTTCTTC

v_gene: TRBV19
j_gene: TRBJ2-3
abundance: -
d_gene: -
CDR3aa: CASSIGLVGTDTQYF
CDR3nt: TGTGCCAGTAGTATAGGGCTTGTGGGCACAGATACGCAGTATTTT

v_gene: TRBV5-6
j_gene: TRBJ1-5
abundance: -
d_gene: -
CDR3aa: CASSLGSNQPQHF
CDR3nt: TGTGCCAGCAGCTTGGGATCGAATCAGCCCCAGCATTTT

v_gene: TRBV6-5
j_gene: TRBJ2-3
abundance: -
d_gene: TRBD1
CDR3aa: CASSRTGADTQYF
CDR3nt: TGTGCCAGCAGTAGAACAGGGGCAGATACGCAGTATTTT

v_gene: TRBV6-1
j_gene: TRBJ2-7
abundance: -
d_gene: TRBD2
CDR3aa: CASSASVAGFYEQYF
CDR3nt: TGTGCCAGCAGTGCCTCGGTAGCGGGATTCTACGAGCAGTACTTC

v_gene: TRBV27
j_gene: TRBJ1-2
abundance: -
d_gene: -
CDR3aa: CASSLKPGGYGYTF
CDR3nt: TGTGCCAGCAGTTTAAAGCCGGGGGGGTATGGCTACACCTTC

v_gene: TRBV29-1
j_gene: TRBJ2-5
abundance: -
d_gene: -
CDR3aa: CSVASDQGGQYF
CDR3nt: TGCAGCGTTGCCTCGGATCAGGGCGGGCAGTACTTC

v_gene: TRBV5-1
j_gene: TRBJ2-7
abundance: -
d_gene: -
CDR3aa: CASSIGGPYEQYF
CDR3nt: TGCGCCAGCAGCATAGGGGGACCCTACGAGCAGTACTTC

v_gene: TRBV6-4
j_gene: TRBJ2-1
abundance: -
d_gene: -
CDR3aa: CASSSAANPYNEQFF
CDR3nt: TGTGCCAGCAGTTCAGCGGCGAACCCATACAATGAGCAGTTCTTC

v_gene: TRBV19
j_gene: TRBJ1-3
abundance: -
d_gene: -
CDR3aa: CASSRLGSGNTIYF
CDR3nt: TGTGCCAGTAGTAGACTGGGCTCTGGAAACACCATATATTTT

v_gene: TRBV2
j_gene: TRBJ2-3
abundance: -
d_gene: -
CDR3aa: CASSDYGSTDTQYF
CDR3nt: TGTGCCAGCAGTGATTACGGATCGACAGATACGCAGTATTTT

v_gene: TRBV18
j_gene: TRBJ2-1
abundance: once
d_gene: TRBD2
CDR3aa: CASSPPSSGGGEQFF
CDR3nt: TGTGCCAGCTCACCACCTTCTAGCGGGGGGGGTGAGCAGTTCTTC

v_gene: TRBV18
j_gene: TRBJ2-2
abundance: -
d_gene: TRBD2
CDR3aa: CASSPIAGGNTGELFF
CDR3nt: TGTGCCAGCTCACCGATAGCGGGAGGGAACACCGGGGAGCTGTTTTTT

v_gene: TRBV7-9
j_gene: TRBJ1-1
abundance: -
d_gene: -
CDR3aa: CASTNFRGLDTEAFF
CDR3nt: TGTGCCAGCACCAACTTCAGGGGCCTGGACACTGAAGCTTTCTTT

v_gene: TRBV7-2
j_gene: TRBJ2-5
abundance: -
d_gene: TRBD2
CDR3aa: CASSSRTSGRLETQYF
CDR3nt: TGTGCCAGCAGCTCCCGGACTAGCGGGAGGTTAGAGACCCAGTACTTC

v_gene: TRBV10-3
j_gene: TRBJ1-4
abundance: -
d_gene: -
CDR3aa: CAISELGEKLFF
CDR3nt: TGTGCCATCAGTGAGTTAGGTGAAAAACTGTTTTTT

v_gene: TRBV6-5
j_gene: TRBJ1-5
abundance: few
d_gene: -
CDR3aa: CASSPGRNQPQHF
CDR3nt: TGTGCCAGCAGCCCTGGACGGAATCAGCCCCAGCATTTT

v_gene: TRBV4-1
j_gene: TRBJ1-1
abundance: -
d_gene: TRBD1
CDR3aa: CASSQDGTGGTEAFF
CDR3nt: TGCGCCAGCAGCCAAGACGGGACAGGGGGAACTGAAGCTTTCTTT

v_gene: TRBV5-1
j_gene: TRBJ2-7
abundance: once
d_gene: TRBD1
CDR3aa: CASSTGQKMWEQYF
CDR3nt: TGCGCCAGCAGCACGGGACAGAAGATGTGGGAGCAGTACTTC